This note documents a single T cell receptor (beta chain) sequence. The sample is drawn from a study of blood T cell repertoires in COVID-19. Study at large: The United States, Italy and Spain supplied acute and convalescent COVID-19 samples.

The table came from immunoSEQ multiplex PCR; TCRdb's copy has only in-frame clones and leaves some out. The sample yields about 64,000 clones, approximately 90% seen once. Germline V CDR1 and CDR2: GTSNPN, SVGIG (reference sequence). V lost 1 base to trimming and J lost 10 bases, with 11 bases between them. The CDR3 loop spans 12 amino acids. The chain employs TRBV30 and TRBJ1-5; D remains ambiguous. The sequencing sample was made of peripheral blood. This receptor was identified in a man in his 70s with acute or convalescent COVID-19. The CDR3 DNA follows: TGTGCCTGGAGTGCCCTAGGAGGCCCCCAGCATTTT. Protein sequence: CAWSALGGPQHF.